A selection of T cell receptor beta chains follows, all from one sample in a study of neoadjuvant anti-PD-1 for oral cavity cancer. This table comes from immunoSEQ multiplex PCR, and its TCRdb copy is limited to in-frame clones, with some not included. This table has 9,500 to 15,000 clones, 71% appearing once. The sequences come from PBMCs, collected after nivolumab (anti-PD-1) treatment. These receptors were collected from a person between 35 and 79 years old with oral cavity squamous cell carcinoma. The CDR3 runs from the conserved cysteine through the conserved F or W. The D gene is left open where the match is weak. Clone sizes are given selectively: once, few, many, or a class where the clone is expanded.

j_gene,d_gene,abundance,v_gene,CDR3aa,CDR3nt
TRBJ1-3,-,-,TRBV11-2,CASRRWGDSGNTIYF,TGTGCCAGCAGAAGGTGGGGGGACTCTGGAAACACCATATATTTT
TRBJ1-1,-,-,TRBV10-3,CATLKEENTEAFF,TGTGCCACCCTTAAGGAGGAGAACACTGAAGCTTTCTTT
TRBJ1-1,-,-,TRBV5-1,CASSPGAGRTTEAFF,TGCGCCAGCAGCCCAGGGGCAGGGCGGACCACTGAAGCTTTCTTT
TRBJ2-2,-,-,TRBV30,CAWTAGGGGELFF,TGTGCCTGGACGGCAGGGGGGGGCGGGGAGCTGTTTTTT
TRBJ2-6,-,-,TRBV10-3,CAISEFGSGANVLTF,TGTGCCATCAGTGAGTTTGGGTCCGGGGCCAACGTCCTGACTTTC
TRBJ1-5,-,few,TRBV30,CAWRGQGSQPQHF,TGTGCCTGGAGGGGCCAGGGGTCTCAGCCCCAGCATTTT
TRBJ1-2,-,-,TRBV29-1,CSVLYGSGYTF,TGCAGCGTACTCTATGGTAGTGGCTACACCTTC
TRBJ2-1,TRBD2,-,TRBV7-3,CASSLTGTSGSNEQFF,TGTGCCAGCAGCTTAACGGGGACTAGCGGGAGCAATGAGCAGTTCTTC
TRBJ1-2,-,-,TRBV11-2,CASSFPERVGNGYTF,TGTGCCAGCAGCTTCCCGGAGAGGGTCGGTAATGGCTACACCTTC
TRBJ1-2,-,-,TRBV27,CASSVFFGGGDYGYTF,TGTGCCAGCAGTGTTTTTTTTGGGGGCGGTGACTATGGCTACACCTTC
TRBJ1-1,-,-,TRBV9,CASSVGWENTEAFF,TGTGCCAGCAGCGTAGGGTGGGAGAACACTGAAGCTTTCTTT
TRBJ2-3,TRBD1,-,TRBV6-4,CASSKGTGGSTDTQYF,TGTGCCAGCAGTAAGGGGACAGGGGGCAGCACAGATACGCAGTATTTT
TRBJ1-2,-,-,TRBV9,CASSPNPGGGSYGYTF,TGTGCCAGCAGCCCGAACCCTGGGGGAGGTTCCTATGGCTACACCTTC
TRBJ2-5,TRBD2,-,TRBV6-1,CASSAETSGQETQYF,TGTGCCAGCAGTGCCGAGACTAGCGGACAAGAGACCCAGTACTTC
TRBJ2-1,TRBD2,-,TRBV11-2,CASSSPSGRKKFF,TGTGCCAGCAGCAGCCCTAGCGGGAGGAAAAAGTTCTTC